This T cell receptor beta chain was recorded in a study of blood T cell repertoires in COVID-19. Study details: Italy, Spain and the United States were the sources of the convalescent and acute COVID-19 samples. T cells, B-cell-depleted T cells, or PBMCs provided the cDNA or gDNA that served as material.

The CDR3 contains 18 residues. V dropped 0 bases and J dropped 1 base, with 15 bases sitting between them. Germline CDR1 is LNHNV and CDR2 is YYDKDF (reference sequence). Seattle patients were enrolled during active infection and followed longitudinally. This table comes from immunoSEQ multiplex PCR, and its TCRdb copy is limited to in-frame clones, with some not included. In the table there are about 300,000 clones, approximately 90% of which are singletons. This clonotype was sampled from a woman in her 30s with COVID-19, enrolled during active disease. Material: peripheral blood. This chain connects TRBV15 to TRBJ1-4; tentatively, D is TRBD1 (5 bases). The CDR3 here is CATSRDLPGQRTNEKLFF. DNA of the CDR3: TGTGCCACCAGCAGAGATTTACCTGGACAACGAACTAATGAAAAACTGTTTTTT.